This section outlines one T cell receptor beta chain sequence together with its context. These data come from a study of blood T cell repertoires in COVID-19. Study overall: Sites across the United States, Italy and Spain contributed samples from acute and convalescent COVID-19.

Sequencing was performed with immunoSEQ multiplex PCR; in TCRdb, only in-frame clones are kept and a portion is missing. The sample carries approximately 270,000 clones, 70% to 90% recorded once. The receptor was derived from a woman between 65 and 79 years old with acute or convalescent COVID-19. Sequences were obtained from peripheral blood.

The CDR3 here is CASSSAGEETQYF. The CDR3 DNA sequence: TGTGCCAGCAGCTCCGCGGGGGAAGAGACCCAGTACTTC. The J gene is TRBJ2-5, the V gene TRBV7-9; 7 nucleotides match TRBD2. Germline-derived CDR1 and CDR2 are SEHNR and FQNEAQ (reference sequence). This CDR3 comprises 13 residues. The V and J ends lost 4 bases and 3 bases, in that order; junction bases with no gene match: 2.